The 21 T cell receptor beta chains below come from one sample, sequenced in a study of metastatic and nonmetastatic thyroid tumors. Using MiXCR, TCRdb re-called clones from the PCR reads. This sample has fewer than 40,000 clones, with roughly 30% found just once. Before thyroid surgery, none of the patients had received any treatment. Sequenced input: blood. These receptors came from a female donor with papillary thyroid cancer or a benign thyroid nodule (not recorded which). Some clones in this sample may be carry-over from other donors' samples.

This clone showed up many times. The V and J genes are TRBV6-1 and TRBJ2-1; D possibly corresponds to TRBD2 (5 bases). Germline lookup yields CDR1 MNHNS and CDR2 SASEGT. This CDR3 is built from 15 residues. V was pared by 5 bases and J by 3 bases, with 14 bases between. CDR3 region: CASSPPFGDYNEQFF. Written as DNA, the CDR3 is TGTGCCAGCAGTCCTCCGTTCGGGGACTACAATGAGCAGTTCTTC.

The rearrangement links TRBV6-1 to TRBJ2-5; D remains unclear. This CDR3 spans 11 amino acids. CDR1 and CDR2 from the germline V gene are MNHNS and SASEGT. V dropped 4 bases and J dropped 2 bases, with 2 bases sitting between them. The CDR3 is CASSAQETQYF. CDR3 sequence (DNA): TGTGCCAGCAGTGCACAAGAGACCCAGTACTTC.

This clone was counted at least ten times. V gene TRBV7-4 combines with J gene TRBJ1-6; D unresolved. Germline CDR1 and CDR2: SGHVT and SQSDAQ. Trimming cost V 7 bases and J 0 bases, with 16 bases left between them. The CDR3 loop spans 17 amino acids. The CDR3 here is CASKSGPKSSYNSPLHF. The CDR3, as DNA: TGTGCCAGCAAAAGCGGCCCCAAGAGCTCCTATAATTCACCCCTCCACTTT. The entire variable domain, with the rest obtained from reference TRBV7-4 and TRBJ1-6, is as follows: GAGVSQSPRYKVAKRGRDVALRCDSISGHVTLYWYRQTLGQGSEVLTYSQSDAQRDKSGRPSGRFSAERPERSVSTLKIQRTEQGDSAVYLCASKSGPKSSYNSPLHFGNGTRLTVT.

As concerns this clone: Given a much more abundant clone one base away, this may be a read error. Other DNA sequences in this sample translate to the same CDR3. The genes are TRBV16 and TRBJ1-3; D remains ambiguous. Germline assignment: CDR1 KGHSY and CDR2 FQNENV. The CDR3 sequence is 19 residues long. DNA for the CDR3: TGCGCCAGCAGCCAATCGATGAATCCGGGTAGCCGTGATGGAAACACCATATATTTT. Translating it yields CASSQSMNPGSRDGNTIYF.

This chain uses TRBV5-1 with TRBJ2-7; D remains unclear. Trimming took off 3 bases at V and 0 bases at J, with 13 bases between the two ends. This CDR3 has 15 residues. The germline V gene encodes CDR1 SGHRS and CDR2 YFSETQ. DNA of the CDR3: TGCGCCAGCAGCTCAACCGGGTCTAACTCCTACGAGCAGTACTTC. Its translation: CASSSTGSNSYEQYF. Full variable domain (missing parts from reference TRBV5-1 and TRBJ2-7): KAGVTQTPRYLIKTRGQQVTLSCSPISGHRSVSWYQQTPGQGLQFLFEYFSETQRNKGNFPGRFSGRQFSNSRSEMNVSTLELGDSALYLCASSSTGSNSYEQYFGPGTRLTVT.

Note on this clone: Possible read error: a much larger clone is one base away. The V call is TRBV20-1, the J call TRBJ1-1; no firm D call. V lost 1 base and J 4 bases, leaving 13 bases between the germline ends. Per germline, CDR1 DFQATT and CDR2 SNEGSKA (reference sequence). The CDR3 runs 14 residues. The chain's CDR3 is CSARGHGLGTEAFF. Written as DNA, the CDR3 is TGCAGTGCTAGAGGGCATGGCCTGGGCACTGAAGCTTTCTTT.

This clone appeared many times. The chain carries TRBV7-2 and TRBJ2-3, with D unresolved. Per the germline V gene, CDR1 is SGHTA and CDR2 is FQGNSA. Trimming removed 4 bases at V and 0 bases at J, with 8 bases between. This CDR3 spans 14 amino acids. As DNA, the CDR3 is TGTGCCAGCAGCTCCTATCGCAGCACAGATACGCAGTATTTT. Translating it yields CASSSYRSTDTQYF.

This rearrangement joins TRBV19 to TRBJ2-7; 8 bases are shared with TRBD1. There are 13 residues in the CDR3. The germline V gene encodes CDR1 LNHDA and CDR2 SQIVND (reference sequence). CDR3 coding DNA: TGTCCCATTAGTACGGACAGGGCTTACGAGCAGTACTTC. Its translation: CPISTDRAYEQYF.

In its sample, this clone was seen a few times. The chain joins TRBV12-3 or TRBV12-4 to TRBJ1-2; 7 bases fit TRBD1. V gave up 7 bases and J gave up 4 bases; unmatched junction bases: 9. There are 14 residues in the CDR3. The CDR3 here is CASTETGTSYGYTF. CDR3 nucleotides: TGTGCCAGCACCGAGACAGGGACCAGCTATGGCTACACCTTC.

The rearrangement joins TRBV5-5 to TRBJ2-2; perhaps TRBD2 as D (7 bases). The length of the CDR3 is 16 residues. The V end lost 4 bases, the J end lost 4 bases, and 17 bases lay between the germline ends. Germline assignment: CDR1 SGHKS and CDR2 YYEKEE (reference sequence). This chain's CDR3 is CASSSVGGLSTGELFF. CDR3 nucleotides: TGTGCCAGCAGCAGCGTGGGGGGGCTTTCCACCGGGGAGCTGTTTTTT.

This clone was detected many times. The chain employs TRBV7-3 and TRBJ2-3; maybe TRBD2 (6 bases). The CDR3 spans 15 residues. Trimming shortened V by 3 bases and J by 4 bases, and 14 bases separated the two germline ends. CDR1 is SGHTA, CDR2 FQGTGA, per germline. DNA of the CDR3: TGTGCCAGCAGCTTGTTAGCGGAGGGTCCAGATACGCAGTATTTT. Translation gives CASSLLAEGPDTQYF.

The chain uses TRBV9 and TRBJ2-1; 7 nucleotides match TRBD2. This CDR3 has 15 residues. Looked up from germline, CDR1 is SGDLS and CDR2 is YYNGEE. V lost 4 bases, J lost 3 bases, and 7 bases stayed unmatched. The CDR3, as DNA: TGTGCCAGCAGCCGTAGCGGGTTAAACTACAATGAGCAGTTCTTC. The encoded protein is CASSRSGLNYNEQFF.

This chain joins TRBV15 and TRBJ2-2; D is possibly TRBD1 or TRBD2 (5 bases each). This CDR3 region has 13 residues. Germline V gene lookup returns CDR1 LNHNV and CDR2 YYDKDF (reference sequence). With 1 base removed from V and 11 bases from J, the gap between germline ends came to 11 bases. The DNA of the CDR3 is TGTGCCACCAGCAGAGGGGACGTTAGTGAGCTGTTTTTT. This translates into CATSRGDVSELFF.

This clone was found many times. The chain joins TRBV30 to TRBJ1-3; D unclear. The CDR3 has 11 residues. Trimming shortened V by 0 bases and J by 4 bases, and 1 base separated the two germline ends. Looked up from germline, CDR1 is GTSNPN and CDR2 is SVGIG (reference sequence). CDR3: CAWSVGNTIYF. The CDR3 DNA follows: TGTGCCTGGAGTGTAGGAAACACCATATATTTT.

This clone was seen only a few times. The CDR3, as DNA: TGTGCCAGCAGCTCGAACCTGGGGGGAAGCGGGAGGGGTATGTTCTTC. Protein sequence: CASSSNLGGSGRGMFF. This chain links TRBV9 with TRBJ2-1; 10 nucleotides line up with TRBD2. The length of the CDR3 is 16 residues. Germline CDR1 and CDR2: SGDLS and YYNGEE. V lost 4 bases, J lost 15 bases, and 19 bases stayed unmatched.

As to this clone: A much larger clone sits a single nucleotide away, making a read error possible. This rearrangement joins TRBV5-4 to TRBJ1-1; no reliable D call. V was shortened by 0 bases and J by 5 bases, with 8 bases between the two germline ends. This CDR3 is 13 amino acids long. Germline V gives CDR1 SGHNT, CDR2 YYREEE (reference sequence). The CDR3: CASSLVGETEAFF. CDR3 nucleotide sequence: TGTGCCAGCAGCTTGGTGGGAGAGACTGAAGCTTTCTTT.

This clone was counted only a few times. No conserved phenylalanine or tryptophan is present at the end of the CDR3, so a read error is the likely explanation. The rearrangement joins TRBV2 to TRBJ2-3; TRBD2 agrees at 7 bases. J was trimmed by 7 bases and V by 11 bases; bases with no gene match: 6. This CDR3 is built from 11 residues. Germline V gives CDR1 SNHLY, CDR2 FYNNEI. In DNA, the CDR3 is TGTGCCGGGGGGGAGGGCTATACGCAGTATTGT. It codes for CAGGEGYTQYC.

This clone appeared many times. The V gene is TRBV6-2 or TRBV6-3, the J gene TRBJ2-1; D is possibly TRBD2 (6 bases). Trimming removed 5 bases at V and 0 bases at J, with 20 bases between. The CDR3 runs to 18 residues. Germline V lookup: CDR1 MNHEY, CDR2 SVGEGT. The CDR3 loop reads CASSGRPGLQSSYNEQFF. CDR3 coding DNA: TGTGCCAGCAGTGGCCGTCCGGGACTCCAGAGCTCCTACAATGAGCAGTTCTTC.

The chain joins TRBV10-3 to TRBJ1-2; 7 bases match TRBD1. With 10 bases clipped from V and 13 bases from J, the junction kept 24 bases outside the gene matches. Germline V gene data show CDR1 as ENHRY and CDR2 as SYGVKD. This CDR3 is 15 amino acids long. The chain's CDR3 is CASSPSTGTSYGSTF. For the CDR3, the DNA is TGTGCCAGTAGTCCCTCGACAGGGACCAGCTATGGGTCCACCTTC.

This clone was observed many times. CDR3 loop: CASSEGTGDWSYNEQFF. CDR3 coding DNA: TGTGCCAGCAGTGAAGGGACAGGGGATTGGTCCTACAATGAGCAGTTCTTC. The chain recombines TRBV6-1 with TRBJ2-1; TRBD1 matches at 9 bases. Germline V gene lookup returns CDR1 MNHNS and CDR2 SASEGT. This CDR3 region has 17 residues. Trimming removed 1 base from V and 1 base from J; junction bases left unmatched: 5.

This chain connects TRBV28 to TRBJ1-1; tentatively, D is TRBD1 (6 bases). Germline V lookup: CDR1 MDHEN, CDR2 SYDVKM. Trimming shortened V by 8 bases and J by 8 bases, and 18 bases separated the two germline ends. This CDR3 is built from 13 residues. The CDR3 spells CASQDGQPGEAFF. The CDR3 DNA sequence: TGTGCCAGCCAAGACGGACAGCCAGGGGAAGCTTTCTTT.